This entry is about one T cell receptor beta chain. The antigen this receptor binds is unknown. One base away there is no much larger clone; base qualities are not given. The treatment or condition label on this specimen signifies: oral pan-JAK inhibitor, 5-10 mg twice daily. Lesional scalp punch biopsies and peripheral blood were collected from alopecia areata patients. After PBMCs were isolated by density centrifugation and stained for CD3, CD4 and CD8, a FACSAria was used to sort CD4+ and CD8+ T cells. This sample was taken from a study of CD8+ T cells in alopecia areata (dated by TCRdb to the late 2010s). For the study in its entirety: Treated patients were enrolled in an open-label pilot trial of oral tofacitinib at 5 to 10 mg twice daily for moderate-to-severe alopecia areata. Tofacitinib was given for 6 to 18 months, followed by 6 months of follow-up off drug to assess delayed response and recurrence. In treated patients, disease severity was measured using the SALT score, which gives the percentage of scalp surface area affected. In both human patients and the C3H/HeJ mouse model, the study applied high-throughput TCRbeta sequencing to look at T cell clonal expansion in alopecia areata. Human TCRbeta sequencing covered scalp tissue and sorted CD4+ and CD8+ peripheral blood T cells from patchy and totalis/universalis alopecia areata patients and healthy controls. Patients on tofacitinib were biopsied at baseline and after 4 and 24 weeks of treatment, and several of the patients also had a later scalp biopsy. Scalp clonality was compared among normal scalp (n=4), patchy alopecia areata scalp (n=8), and alopecia totalis/universalis scalp (n=8). RNA was extracted with the PAXgene miRNA kit for fixed scalp, the miRNeasy kit for PBMCs, and the RNeasy kit for mouse skin. immunoSEQ multiplex PCR using 35 Vbeta forward primers and 13 Jbeta reverse primers was used to amplify TCRbeta CDR3 regions. Study-level results and caveats: Compared with mice, TCR sequences shared between patients were less clear, possibly partly because of HLA diversity across the patient population. Higher clonality and more expanded CD8+ clones were observed in lesional scalp than in normal scalp, particularly in alopecia totalis/universalis, a finding suggestive of antigenic drive. Resident alphabeta T cells in normal human skin are also sequenced, complicating scalp TCR repertoire analysis, unlike mouse skin dominated by gammadelta T cells. With tofacitinib, both scalp clonality and the number of expanded CD8+ clones among the top 100 scalp clones went down significantly. Because the treated cohort was small and had only one nonresponder, larger studies are needed to examine links between baseline CD8+ expansion and response. During tofacitinib treatment, many expanded lesional clones remained in scalp and blood, and this persistence may partly explain relapse after treatment is stopped.

Compared with germline, V lacks 3 bases and J lacks 0 bases; bases without a gene match: 7. From the cysteine through the phenylalanine, the CDR3 covers 16 amino acids. Only the CDR3 part of the read is kept: 48 bases, read in frame from the first base. The germline V gene yields MGHDK for CDR1 and SYGVNS for CDR2. The library was obtained by the immunoSEQ multiplex PCR assay. For TCR sequencing, RNA was extracted from every sample and reverse transcribed into cDNA to serve as template. First-strand cDNA was synthesized using SuperScript III with a 2:1 mix of oligo-dT and random hexamers. A synthetic immune receptor repertoire was used to gauge amplification bias, and whatever bias remained was removed computationally. In the source study's methods: Raw reads were preprocessed for error removal, and CDR3 was defined according to IMGT conventions as running from the conserved cysteine to phenylalanine. Clonality was computed as 1 minus the Shannon entropy, with the entropy normalized by log2 of the number of productive unique TCRs. Whether scalp clones were CD4 or CD8 was inferred by matching scalp TCRbeta sequences against CD4 and CD8 repertoires sorted from blood. TCRdb's version of the immuneACCESS table is confined to in-frame rearrangements and falls short of the full clone set. An unresolved V gene accounts for under half of the shortfall where checked; the remainder is of unknown origin. For V, J and clone size, that table is used; D and trimming come from the DNA. The table for this sample lists 250,000 to 350,000 clones; around three fifths of them were counted only once. The leading ten clones occupy about 0.9% of the sample.

This receptor was obtained from a human donor with alopecia areata. The receptor chain draws on TRBV25-1 and TRBJ1-2, with 7 bases aligning to TRBD1. Sequenced material: CD4+ T cells sorted from blood, taken between weeks 51 and 54, from a patient treated with tofacitinib. Here the CDR3 is given as CASSDPGTAANYGYTF. The base sequence is TGTGCCAGCAGTGACCCCGGGACAGCGGCTAACTATGGCTACACCTTC.